This T cell receptor (beta chain) was recovered during a study of CD8 T cells in ankylosing spondylitis. General study findings and limits: The study identified a TCR beta motif of roughly eight highly homologous variants that appeared characteristic of ankylosing spondylitis blood.

Trimming shortened V by 7 bases and J by 6 bases, and 22 bases separated the two germline ends. The germline V gene has CDR1 MNHNS and CDR2 SASEGT. This CDR3 comprises 16 residues. TCRdb recomputed calls from the 5' RACE reads with MiXCR, one row per CDR3 protein. Of about 450,000 distinct CDR3 sequences in the sample, 25% to 30% were seen once. This clonotype was seen a handful of times. Its target is unknown. Sequencing was carried out using blood, either unsorted or a sorted T cell fraction (not recorded which). This rearrangement joins TRBV6-1 to TRBJ2-1, with TRBD2 as a possible D gene (6 bases). This clonotype was sampled from a male donor with ankylosing spondylitis. The CDR3 sequence: CASTVDGSRRGNEQFF. The DNA of the CDR3 is TGTGCCAGCACAGTCGACGGGAGCCGCCGAGGCAATGAGCAGTTCTTC.